Shown below are 25 T cell receptor beta chains from a single sample sequenced in a study of PD-1 blockade in classical Hodgkin lymphoma. Only in-frame clones appear in the TCRdb table, and some are missing; sequencing was by immunoSEQ multiplex PCR. The table includes about 34,000 clones, around 80% detected once. Relapse after autologous stem cell transplantation occurred in every patient, and brentuximab vedotin exposure varied. The sample was peripheral blood mononuclear cells (PBMCs), taken before the second cycle of nivolumab. Receptors were obtained from a human donor with classical Hodgkin lymphoma.

This sequence joins TRBV5-8 and TRBJ2-5; D gene unclear. CDR1 SGHTS and CDR2 YDEGEE come from the germline V gene. The CDR3 is made up of 14 amino acids. The ends were cut back, 4 bases at V and 2 bases at J, with 12 bases in the middle. The CDR3 here is CASSPIYGQETQYF. In nucleotides, the CDR3 is TGTGCCAGCAGCCCTATTTACGGTCAAGAGACCCAGTACTTC.

The chain recombines TRBV5-1 with TRBJ2-1; 9 positions agree with TRBD1. From germline, CDR1 is SGHRS and CDR2 YFSETQ. J was trimmed by 7 bases and V by 3 bases; bases with no gene match: 11. CDR3 length: 16 residues. Here the CDR3 reads CASSYSGTGRRNEQFF. The CDR3 region has the DNA TGCGCCAGCAGCTATTCCGGGACAGGGAGGAGGAATGAGCAGTTCTTC.

The V and J genes are TRBV7-2 and TRBJ2-7; D is uncertain. This CDR3 is built from 13 residues. V was clipped by 1 base and J by 7 bases, with 11 bases between them. Germline loops: CDR1 SGHTA, CDR2 FQGNSA. CDR3 protein: CASSLVFDEEQYF. The CDR3 DNA sequence: TGTGCCAGCAGCTTAGTTTTCGACGAGGAGCAGTACTTC.

The CDR3 loop reads CASSLYEVAETQYF. In DNA, the CDR3 is TGTGCCAGCAGCTTGTACGAGGTTGCGGAGACCCAGTACTTC. The J gene is TRBJ2-5, the V gene TRBV5-6; no clear D gene. CDR3 length: 14 residues. Germline CDR1 and CDR2: SGHDT and YYEEEE. V was pared by 1 base and J by 5 bases, with 12 bases between. Supplemented by reference TRBV5-6 and TRBJ2-5, the full variable domain reads DAGVTQSPTHLIKTRGQQVTLRCSPKSGHDTVSWYQQALGQGPQFIFQYYEEEERQRGNFPDRFSGHQFPNYSSELNVNALLLGDSALYLCASSLYEVAETQYFGPGTRLLVL.

V gene TRBV27 combines with J gene TRBJ1-3; D is unclear. This CDR3 region has 15 residues. Per the germline V gene, CDR1 is MNHEY and CDR2 is SMNVEV (reference sequence). Trimming shortened V by 5 bases and J by 4 bases, and 15 bases separated the two germline ends. In nucleotides, the CDR3 is TGTGCCAGCAGTCCCTGGGGAGGAGCGGGAAACACCATATATTTT. This codes for CASSPWGGAGNTIYF.

Relative to its sample, this clone is medium-sized (0.01 to 0.1%). The V and J genes are TRBV7-6 and TRBJ2-7, with no clear D. Per the germline V gene, CDR1 is SGHVS and CDR2 is FNYEAQ. This CDR3 spans 14 amino acids. Trimming removed 2 bases at V and 2 bases at J, with 10 bases between. CDR3 nucleotides: TGTGCCAGCAGCTTACTCCCCATGACCTACGAGCAGTACTTC. Translated, it gives CASSLLPMTYEQYF. The full variable domain, with the rest looked up from reference TRBV7-6 and TRBJ2-7, is GAGVSQSPRYKVTKRGQDVALRCDPISGHVSLYWYRQALGQGPEFLTYFNYEAQQDKSGLPNDRFSAERPEGSISTLTIQRTEQRDSAMYRCASSLLPMTYEQYFGPGTRLTVT.

V and J are TRBV19 and TRBJ2-3; D not resolved. The CDR3 has 15 amino acids. Germline CDR1 is LNHDA and CDR2 is SQIVND (reference sequence). Trimming shortened V by 1 base and J by 5 bases, and 13 bases separated the two germline ends. The CDR3 spells CASSIGGEVLDTQYF. CDR3 DNA sequence: TGTGCCAGTAGTATAGGCGGCGAAGTTCTAGATACGCAGTATTTT. Supplemented by reference TRBV19 and TRBJ2-3, the full variable domain reads DGGITQSPKYLFRKEGQNVTLSCEQNLNHDAMYWYRQDPGQGLRLIYYSQIVNDFQKGDIAEGYSVSREKKESFPLTVTSAQKNPTAFYLCASSIGGEVLDTQYFGPGTRLTVL.

CDR3: CSVGGETEAFF. The CDR3 region has the DNA TGCAGCGTTGGGGGGGAAACTGAAGCTTTCTTT. The chain employs TRBV29-1 and TRBJ1-1; D is possibly TRBD1 (5 bases). V lost 4 bases to trimming and J lost 5 bases, with 8 bases between them. From germline, CDR1 is SQVTM and CDR2 ANQGSEA. CDR3 length: 11 residues.

The chain employs TRBV30 and TRBJ2-5; D perhaps matches TRBD1 (5 bases). V shed 3 bases and J shed 4 bases, with 12 bases lying between them. From germline, CDR1 is GTSNPN and CDR2 SVGIG (reference sequence). The CDR3 spans 13 residues. CDR3 sequence (DNA): TGTGCCTGGAGCCCTGGCAGGGTAGAGACCCAGTACTTC. As protein: CAWSPGRVETQYF.

The genes are TRBV27 and TRBJ2-1; TRBD2 aligns across 8 bases. This CDR3 region has 13 residues. CDR1 and CDR2 (germline): MNHEY, SMNVEV (reference sequence). Germline trimming cut 3 bases from V and 9 bases from J; bases unmatched to any gene: 4. CDR3 sequence reads: CASSFGLAGEQFF. The CDR3 DNA follows: TGTGCCAGCAGTTTCGGACTAGCCGGTGAGCAGTTCTTC.

As regards this clone: Other DNA sequences of this sample code for an identical CDR3. V usage is TRBV4-3 and J usage is TRBJ2-6, with D unclear. V was clipped by 3 bases and J by 0 bases, with 12 bases between them. This CDR3 has 17 amino acids. The germline V gene has CDR1 LGHNA and CDR2 YSLEER. CDR3 DNA: TGCGCCAGCAGCCAGTCGATGATTAGCTCTGGGGCCAACGTCCTGACTTTC. Residues: CASSQSMISSGANVLTF.

CDR3 bases: TGCAGCGTTGCAGACAGGGGGAATTCACCCCTCCACTTT. Translating gives CSVADRGNSPLHF. The chain carries TRBV29-1 and TRBJ1-6; 9 bases match TRBD1. This CDR3 is 13 amino acids long. Germline loops: CDR1 SQVTM, CDR2 ANQGSEA. Losses at the gene ends were 4 bases for V and 7 bases for J; bases not matched to a gene: 2.

The V call is TRBV19, the J call TRBJ1-6; D is uncertain. Germline V gene lookup returns CDR1 LNHDA and CDR2 SQIVND (reference sequence). CDR3 length equals 13 residues. Trimming removed 3 bases at V and 10 bases at J, with 10 bases between. The CDR3 bases are TGTGCCAGTAGTATTTATGGGGAGTCACCCCTCCACTTT. It yields the protein CASSIYGESPLHF.

The V call is TRBV6-1, the J call TRBJ1-4, with 9 bases identical to TRBD1. This CDR3 region has 15 residues. Germline CDR1 MNHNS, CDR2 SASEGT. Unmatched junction bases numbered 3, after V lost 4 bases and J lost 3 bases. CDR3 in DNA: TGTGCCAGCAGTGCCCACAGGGGGCCTAATGAAAAACTGTTTTTT. Translation gives CASSAHRGPNEKLFF.

This chain connects TRBV7-6 to TRBJ2-7, with 7 nucleotides matching TRBD2. With 7 bases clipped from V and 3 bases from J, the junction kept 6 bases outside the gene matches. Germline CDR1 and CDR2: SGHVS and FNYEAQ. This CDR3 has 13 amino acids. This chain's CDR3 is CASNGGGDYEQYF. DNA of the CDR3: TGTGCCAGCAATGGCGGGGGAGACTACGAGCAGTACTTC.

The V call is TRBV14, the J call TRBJ2-7, with 11 bases lining up with TRBD2. Germline V gene sequence: CDR1 SGHDN, CDR2 FVKESK. V lost 0 bases to trimming and J lost 5 bases; unmatched junction nucleotides: 9. The CDR3 is 17 residues long. This CDR3 is CASSQDSGGALFNEQYF. In nucleotides, the CDR3 is TGTGCCAGCAGCCAAGATAGCGGGGGGGCGCTTTTCAACGAGCAGTACTTC.

This clone was counted once. The V and J genes are TRBV7-6 and TRBJ2-6, with 10 bases fitting TRBD1. The junction had 6 bases not matched to a gene; V was cut back by 2 bases and J by 2 bases. The CDR3 sequence is 18 residues long. Germline loops: CDR1 SGHVS, CDR2 FNYEAQ. The CDR3 reads CASSLFGTGAAGANVLTF. The CDR3, as DNA: TGTGCCAGCAGCTTATTTGGGACAGGGGCGGCTGGGGCCAACGTCCTGACTTTC.

This clone was observed once. The chain joins TRBV5-6 to TRBJ2-5, with TRBD2 matching over 10 bases. CDR3 length: 16 amino acids. Germline loops: CDR1 SGHDT, CDR2 YYEEEE. The V segment lost 5 bases and the J segment 1 base; nucleotides outside the gene matches: 8. The CDR3 region is CASRKAGGPLQETQYF. Written as DNA, the CDR3 is TGTGCCAGCAGAAAAGCGGGGGGGCCTCTCCAAGAGACCCAGTACTTC.

As DNA, the CDR3 is TGTGCCAGCAGTGAAGGGGCCTACGAGCAGTACTTC. Protein: CASSEGAYEQYF. V is TRBV6-1 and J is TRBJ2-7, with D hard to call. V lost 1 base and J 2 bases, leaving 3 bases between the germline ends. CDR1 is MNHNS and CDR2 is SASEGT in the germline V gene. The CDR3 sequence is 12 residues long.

The chain joins TRBV7-8 to TRBJ2-7; TRBD2 matches 8 bases. V gave up 3 bases and J gave up 3 bases; unmatched junction bases: 16. Germline V lookup: CDR1 SGHVS, CDR2 FQNEAQ. The CDR3 length is 18 residues. CDR3 loop: CASSFLAGGRPSLYEQYF. The CDR3 nucleotides are TGTGCCAGCAGCTTTCTCGCGGGGGGCAGACCGTCTCTCTACGAGCAGTACTTC.

This clone was seen only a few times. CDR3 sequence (DNA): TGTGCCAGCAGCTTGTATAACAGGGTCGATGGCTACACCTTC. Amino acids: CASSLYNRVDGYTF. V is TRBV5-4 and J is TRBJ1-2, with D perhaps matching TRBD1 (6 bases). The germline V and J ends were trimmed by 1 base and 6 bases, with 13 bases remaining between them. CDR1 and CDR2 from the germline V gene are SGHNT and YYREEE (reference sequence). The CDR3 covers 14 residues.

There are many counts of this clone. The chain couples TRBV10-3 to TRBJ2-3, with D tentatively TRBD2 (5 bases). The length of the CDR3 is 14 residues. The V end was cut by 6 bases, the J end by 1 base, with 11 bases between. CDR1 ENHRY and CDR2 SYGVKD come from the germline V gene. CDR3 DNA sequence: TGTGCCATCAGCGAGGAACTAGGCACAGATACGCAGTATTTT. Translation: CAISEELGTDTQYF.

The chain has TRBV15 and TRBJ2-1, with D perhaps TRBD2 (5 bases). The CDR3 has 15 residues. The V gene's germline CDR1 is LNHNV and CDR2 YYDKDF (reference sequence). V shed 0 bases and J shed 7 bases, with 13 bases lying between them. CDR3 bases: TGTGCCACCAGCAGAGATTACGTTAGCGATAATGAGCAGTTCTTC. Protein: CATSRDYVSDNEQFF. Together with reference TRBV15 and TRBJ2-1, the CDR3 gives the full variable domain: DAMVIQNPRYQVTQFGKPVTLSCSQTLNHNVMYWYQQKSSQAPKLLFHYYDKDFNNEADTPDNFQSRRPNTSFCFLDIRSPGLGDTAMYLCATSRDYVSDNEQFFGPGTRLTVL.

This clone appeared a single time. The chain couples TRBV19 to TRBJ1-1; D is possibly TRBD1 (5 bases). Trimming left V 3 bases short and J 2 bases short, with 19 bases between. The CDR3 has 17 residues. Germline V CDR1 and CDR2: LNHDA, SQIVND (reference sequence). CDR3 sequence reads: CASSIFRAHRGNTEAFF. Written as DNA, the CDR3 is TGTGCCAGTAGTATTTTTCGGGCTCATAGGGGCAACACTGAAGCTTTCTTT.

The sample holds a few counts of this clone. V gene TRBV19 combines with J gene TRBJ1-4; D perhaps matches TRBD1 (6 bases). CDR3 length: 16 amino acids. In germline, CDR1 is LNHDA, CDR2 SQIVND (reference sequence). The ends were cut back, 7 bases at V and 4 bases at J, with 19 bases in the middle. The CDR3 DNA follows: TGTGCCAGTACCCGTCAATGGGGGCAAAGTAATGAAAAACTGTTTTTT. Its protein is CASTRQWGQSNEKLFF.